This record looks at one T cell receptor beta chain sequence and its context. What it binds is unknown. The data are from a study of cytotoxic CD8 clonotypes in ibrutinib-treated CLL. For the study at large: Specimens for response were gathered following a median roughly eleven months of therapy, spanning 6 to 36.

Sequencing used immunoSEQ multiplex PCR; TCRdb keeps in-frame clones, though not all of them. The sample has about 25,000 clones, around two thirds seen once. The study, taken as a whole, reports: The public clonotypes identified were infrequent and showed contraction or stability on treatment.

CDR1 and CDR2 from the germline V gene are SGHAT and FQNNGV. The length of the CDR3 is 14 residues. V was cut by 7 bases and J by 3 bases, with 14 bases left in between. Sequencing used PBMCs, obtained at disease progression, from a patient treated with ibrutinib. V is TRBV11-2 and J is TRBJ2-3; D tentatively fits TRBD1 or TRBD2 (6 bases each). The receptor comes from a human donor with chronic lymphocytic leukemia. CDR3 amino acids: CASTIGGPTDTQYF. Here the CDR3 DNA reads TGTGCCAGCACCATAGGGGGGCCGACAGATACGCAGTATTTT.